This TCR beta chain was observed in a study of blood T cells in healthy people across ages. At the level of the study: Every two T cells gave about one barcoded beta molecule via template switching.

Trimming took 4 bases from V and 8 from J; bases not matched to a gene: 14. CDR1 and CDR2 from the germline V gene are MNHEY and SVGAGI. This CDR3 spans 16 amino acids. Next came a second PCR, run for about 7 to 12 cycles, which used a sample-barcoded 5' primer along with a J-beta primer mix. Researchers report that each sample yielded at least 2.5 million CDR3-containing paired-end reads. TCRdb re-analysed the 5' RACE reads in MiXCR, keeping a single row per CDR3 protein. The data hold 780,000 or so distinct CDR3 sequences, with more than 55% observed a single time. The gene calls are TRBV6-5 and TRBJ1-2, with TRBD1 matching 9 bases. The TCR originated in a man in his forties in good health. The sample taken for sequencing was blood. CDR3 coding DNA: TGTGCCAGCAGTTCTACATATTCCGGGACAGGGCGCGGCTACACCTTC. This gives the protein CASSSTYSGTGRGYTF.